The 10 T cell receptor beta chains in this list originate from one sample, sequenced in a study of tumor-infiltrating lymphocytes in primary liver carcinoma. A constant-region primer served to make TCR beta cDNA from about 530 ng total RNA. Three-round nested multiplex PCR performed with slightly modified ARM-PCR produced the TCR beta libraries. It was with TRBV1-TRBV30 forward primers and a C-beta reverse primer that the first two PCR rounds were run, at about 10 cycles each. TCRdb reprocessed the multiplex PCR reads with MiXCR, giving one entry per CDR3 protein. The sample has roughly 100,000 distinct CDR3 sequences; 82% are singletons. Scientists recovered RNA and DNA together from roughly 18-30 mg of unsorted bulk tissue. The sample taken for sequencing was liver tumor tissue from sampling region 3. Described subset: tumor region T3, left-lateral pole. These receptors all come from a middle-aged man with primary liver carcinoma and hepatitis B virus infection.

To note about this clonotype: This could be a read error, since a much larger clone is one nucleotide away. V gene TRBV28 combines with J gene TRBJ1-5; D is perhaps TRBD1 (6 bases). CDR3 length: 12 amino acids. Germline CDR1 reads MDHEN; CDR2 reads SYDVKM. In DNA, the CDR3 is TGTGCCAGGAGTTCCAGGGGTCAGCCCCAGCATTTT. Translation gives CARSSRGQPQHF. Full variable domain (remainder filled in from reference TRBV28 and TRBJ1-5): DVKVTQSSRYLVKRTGEKVFLECVQDMDHENMFWYRQDPGLGLRLIYFSYDVKMKEKGDIPEGYSVSREKKERFSLILESASTNQTSMYLCARSSRGQPQHFGDGTRLSIL.

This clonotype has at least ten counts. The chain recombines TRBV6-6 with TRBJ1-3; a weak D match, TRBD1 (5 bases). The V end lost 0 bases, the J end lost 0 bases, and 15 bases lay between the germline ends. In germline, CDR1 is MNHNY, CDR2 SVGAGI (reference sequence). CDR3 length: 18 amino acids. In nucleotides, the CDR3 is TGTGCCAGCAGTTACTCGGGCACAGGAAAAAGCTCTGGAAACACCATATATTTT. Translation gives CASSYSGTGKSSGNTIYF.

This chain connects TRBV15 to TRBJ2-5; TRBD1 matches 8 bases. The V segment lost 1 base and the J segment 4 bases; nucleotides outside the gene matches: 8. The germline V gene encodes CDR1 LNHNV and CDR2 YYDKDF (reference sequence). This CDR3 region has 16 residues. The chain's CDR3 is CATSRGGQGGRETQYF. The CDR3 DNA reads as TGTGCCACCAGCAGAGGAGGACAGGGAGGTCGAGAGACCCAGTACTTC.

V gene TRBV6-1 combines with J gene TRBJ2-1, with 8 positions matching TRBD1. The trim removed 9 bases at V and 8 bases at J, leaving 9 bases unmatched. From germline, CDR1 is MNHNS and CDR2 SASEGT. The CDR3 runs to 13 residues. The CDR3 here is CASNEGTGDEQFF. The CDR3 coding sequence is TGTGCCAGTAATGAAGGGACAGGCGATGAGCAGTTCTTC.

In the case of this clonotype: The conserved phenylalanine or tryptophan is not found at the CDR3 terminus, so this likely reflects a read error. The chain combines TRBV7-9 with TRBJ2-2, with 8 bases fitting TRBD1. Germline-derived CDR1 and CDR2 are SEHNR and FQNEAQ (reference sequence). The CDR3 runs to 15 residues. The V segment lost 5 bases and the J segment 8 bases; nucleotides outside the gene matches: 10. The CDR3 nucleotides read TGTGCCAGCAGCGCCGGGACAGGAATGGCAGGGGAGCTGTTTTCT. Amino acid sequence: CASSAGTGMAGELFS.

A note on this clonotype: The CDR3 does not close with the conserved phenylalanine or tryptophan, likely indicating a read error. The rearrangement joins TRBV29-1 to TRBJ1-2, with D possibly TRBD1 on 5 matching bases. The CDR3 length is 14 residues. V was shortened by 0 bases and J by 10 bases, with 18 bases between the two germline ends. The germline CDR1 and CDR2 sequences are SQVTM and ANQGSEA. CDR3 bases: TGCAGCGTTGAAGATAGGGGCCTCCCTTTGAACTACACCCTC. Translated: CSVEDRGLPLNYTL.

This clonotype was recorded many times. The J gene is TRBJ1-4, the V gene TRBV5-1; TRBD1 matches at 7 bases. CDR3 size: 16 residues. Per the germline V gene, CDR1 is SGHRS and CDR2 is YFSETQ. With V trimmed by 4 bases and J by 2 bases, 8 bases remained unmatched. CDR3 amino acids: CASSHNTGATNEKLFF. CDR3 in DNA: TGCGCCAGCAGCCACAACACAGGGGCCACTAATGAAAAACTGTTTTTT.

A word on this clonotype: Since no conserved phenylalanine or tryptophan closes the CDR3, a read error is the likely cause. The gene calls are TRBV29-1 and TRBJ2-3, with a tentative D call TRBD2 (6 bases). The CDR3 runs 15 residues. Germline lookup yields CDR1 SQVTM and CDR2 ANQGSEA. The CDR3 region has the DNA TGTAGCGTTGAGGGCGGGGCCGGCACCACAGATACGCAGTATTTA. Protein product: CSVEGGAGTTDTQYL.

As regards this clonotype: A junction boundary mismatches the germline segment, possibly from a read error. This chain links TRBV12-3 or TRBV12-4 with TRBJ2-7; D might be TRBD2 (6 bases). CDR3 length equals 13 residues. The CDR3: CANSVKREPEQYF. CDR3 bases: TGTGCCAACAGTGTGAAACGGGAGCCCGAGCAGTACTTC.

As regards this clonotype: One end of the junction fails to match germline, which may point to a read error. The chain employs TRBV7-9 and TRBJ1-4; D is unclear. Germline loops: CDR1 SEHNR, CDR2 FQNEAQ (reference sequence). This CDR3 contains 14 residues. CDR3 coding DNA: TGTGCCAGCAACTTAGCAGGCCAGAATGAAAAACTGTTTTTT. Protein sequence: CASNLAGQNEKLFF.